The 30 T cell receptor beta chains reported below all come from one sample, sequenced in a study of OX40 agonist ivuxolimab in advanced cancers. Profiling relied on immunoSEQ multiplex PCR, and the TCRdb table lists in-frame clones only, not all of them. Of 92,000 or so clones listed, 70% to 90% are singletons. This sample comprised CD4+ or CD8+ T cells sorted from blood, obtained in a trial of the OX40 agonist ivuxolimab. These TCRs come from an adult with an advanced solid tumor such as melanoma, head and neck, liver or kidney cancer.

This clone was counted only a few times. V usage is TRBV5-1 and J usage is TRBJ2-7; 14 bases match TRBD2. The V and J ends lost 4 bases and 2 bases, in that order; junction bases with no gene match: 2. The CDR3 loop spans 15 amino acids. CDR1 SGHRS and CDR2 YFSETQ come from the germline V gene. CDR3 sequence reads: CASSGTSGSAYEQYF. CDR3 nucleotide sequence: TGCGCCAGCAGCGGGACTAGCGGGAGCGCCTACGAGCAGTACTTC. Drawing the rest from reference TRBV5-1 and TRBJ2-7, the complete variable domain is KAGVTQTPRYLIKTRGQQVTLSCSPISGHRSVSWYQQTPGQGLQFLFEYFSETQRNKGNFPGRFSGRQFSNSRSEMNVSTLELGDSALYLCASSGTSGSAYEQYFGPGTRLTVT.

The rearrangement joins TRBV28 to TRBJ2-4, with a possible D match to TRBD1 (6 bases). From germline, CDR1 is MDHEN and CDR2 SYDVKM. The CDR3 contains 13 residues. Trimming cost V 7 bases and J 8 bases, with 15 bases left between them. The CDR3 sequence is CASMRGSGYIQYF. In DNA, the CDR3 is TGTGCCAGCATGAGGGGGAGTGGTTACATTCAGTACTTC.

V and J are TRBV18 and TRBJ1-2; D unresolved. V was shortened by 3 bases and J by 8 bases, with 10 bases between the two germline ends. The CDR3 runs to 12 residues. CDR1 KGHSH and CDR2 LQKENI come from the germline V gene. This CDR3 reads CASSPDEGGYTF. In DNA, the CDR3 is TGTGCCAGCTCACCGGACGAAGGGGGCTACACCTTC.

This clone appeared a single time. J is TRBJ2-7 and V is TRBV16, with unresolved D. Germline CDR1 KGHSY, CDR2 FQNENV. V was pared by 2 bases and J by 3 bases, with 11 bases between. The CDR3 totals 14 residues. The CDR3 nucleotides are TGTGCCAGCAGCCAAGGAGCTCAGCGCTACGAGCAGTACTTC. This sequence encodes CASSQGAQRYEQYF.

The chain joins TRBV27 to TRBJ1-2; D not resolved. The CDR3 consists of 13 residues. The ends were cut back, 2 bases at V and 6 bases at J, with 10 bases in the middle. The germline gives CDR1 MNHEY, CDR2 SMNVEV (reference sequence). This chain's CDR3 is CASSLIGIDGYTF. The CDR3 DNA reads as TGTGCCAGCAGTTTAATAGGGATCGATGGCTACACCTTC.

The V and J genes are TRBV11-2 and TRBJ2-5, with D possibly TRBD1 on 5 matching bases. CDR3 length: 14 amino acids. Germline V CDR1 and CDR2: SGHAT, FQNNGV. Trimming took 1 base from V and 5 from J, leaving 11 bases between them. The CDR3 is CASSLVGARETQYF. The DNA of the CDR3 is TGTGCCAGCAGCTTAGTAGGGGCCAGGGAGACCCAGTACTTC.

This clone came up once. The chain uses TRBV5-1 and TRBJ2-5; TRBD2 matches at 10 bases. V lost 0 bases and J lost 7; bases outside the gene matches: 18. Germline V lookup: CDR1 SGHRS, CDR2 YFSETQ. CDR3 size: 19 residues. This CDR3 reads CASSLGYLAGVGREATQYF. CDR3 coding DNA: TGCGCCAGCAGCTTGGGATATCTAGCGGGAGTGGGAAGGGAGGCGACCCAGTACTTC.

This clone was counted a single time. The V call is TRBV11-3, the J call TRBJ2-1; D remains unclear. CDR1 is SGHNT and CDR2 is YENEEA in the germline V gene. Trimming pared 6 bases from V and 9 bases from J, leaving 9 bases between. This CDR3 is 11 amino acids long. CDR3 DNA sequence: TGTGCCAGCAGTCAGGTCGGTGAGCAGTTCTTC. It specifies CASSQVGEQFF. Full variable domain (missing parts from reference TRBV11-3 and TRBJ2-1): EAGVVQSPRYKIIEKKQPVAFWCNPISGHNTLYWYLQNLGQGPELLIRYENEEAVDDSQLPKDRFSAERLKGVDSTLKIQPAELGDSAVYLCASSQVGEQFFGPGTRLTVL.

The chain links TRBV6-1 to TRBJ2-7; D uncertain. The CDR3 length is 10 residues. Trimming pared 4 bases from V and 4 bases from J, leaving 2 bases between. CDR1 MNHNS and CDR2 SASEGT come from the germline V gene. The CDR3: CASSGYEQYF. The CDR3 nucleotides read TGTGCCAGCAGTGGATACGAGCAGTACTTC.

The gene calls are TRBV11-2 and TRBJ2-3; 7 bases match TRBD2. J lost 0 bases, V lost 6 bases, and 9 bases had no gene match. The CDR3 totals 16 residues. From germline, CDR1 is SGHAT and CDR2 FQNNGV. The CDR3 DNA sequence: TGTGCCAGCAGGAACCGGGGGGTGTCTAGCACAGATACGCAGTATTTT. Translating gives CASRNRGVSSTDTQYF.

CDR3 in DNA: TGTGCCAGCAGCCTGGGACAGGGGAGCACCGGGGAGCTGTTTTTT. Residues: CASSLGQGSTGELFF. The chain couples TRBV5-8 to TRBJ2-2, with TRBD1 identical over 10 bases. The germline gives CDR1 SGHTS, CDR2 YDEGEE. The ends lost 4 bases at V and 4 bases at J; junction bases unmatched: 4. The CDR3 spans 15 residues.

The chain combines TRBV25-1 with TRBJ2-2; 9 bases match TRBD1. The CDR3 has 16 amino acids. The germline gives CDR1 MGHDK, CDR2 SYGVNS. J lost 4 bases, V lost 1 base, and 4 bases had no gene match. CDR3 region: CASSELQGAGTGELFF. The CDR3 DNA reads TGTGCCAGCAGTGAATTACAGGGGGCGGGCACCGGGGAGCTGTTTTTT.

The rearrangement joins TRBV27 to TRBJ2-7; D assignment may be TRBD1 or TRBD2 (5 bases each). Trimming took off 3 bases at V and 6 bases at J, with 9 bases between the two ends. From germline, CDR1 is MNHEY and CDR2 SMNVEV (reference sequence). The CDR3 is 12 amino acids. CDR3 in amino acids: CASSFRGGEQYF. DNA for the CDR3: TGTGCCAGCAGTTTTCGTGGGGGCGAGCAGTACTTC.

This clone appeared a single time. V and J are TRBV6-5 and TRBJ2-3; weak D call: TRBD2 (5 bases). Germline CDR1 and CDR2: MNHEY and SVGAGI. The CDR3 has 13 amino acids. Trimming shortened V by 8 bases and J by 5 bases, and 14 bases separated the two germline ends. Here the CDR3 reads CASSPTGLDTQYF. In DNA form, the CDR3 reads TGTGCCAGCTCTCCGACGGGATTAGATACGCAGTATTTT.

The V and J genes are TRBV7-8 and TRBJ1-5; D is undetermined. CDR3 length: 14 amino acids. V lost 3 bases, J lost 0 bases, and 6 bases lay in between. CDR1 SGHVS and CDR2 FQNEAQ come from the germline V gene. For the CDR3, the DNA is TGTGCCAGCAGCTTTCAGGCTAGCAATCAGCCCCAGCATTTT. Translating gives CASSFQASNQPQHF.

The chain couples TRBV27 to TRBJ2-3, with no clear D. Looked up from germline, CDR1 is MNHEY and CDR2 is SMNVEV (reference sequence). This CDR3 has 16 residues. The V and J ends lost 2 bases and 2 bases respectively, with 14 bases between them. The CDR3 protein is CASSLTDATFTDTQYF. CDR3 coding DNA: TGTGCCAGCAGTTTAACGGACGCGACCTTCACAGATACGCAGTATTTT.

This sequence joins TRBV6-1 and TRBJ1-3; 8 bases are shared with TRBD1. This CDR3 is 16 amino acids long. Germline lookup yields CDR1 MNHNS and CDR2 SASEGT. V was clipped by 0 bases and J by 3 bases; unmatched bases: 4. This CDR3 reads CASSEAPGGSGNTIYF. For the CDR3, the DNA is TGTGCCAGCAGTGAAGCTCCAGGGGGCAGTGGAAACACCATATATTTT.

The chain carries TRBV10-3 and TRBJ2-2, with 7 bases lining up with TRBD1. Germline-derived CDR1 and CDR2 are ENHRY and SYGVKD. The CDR3 has 16 amino acids. V shed 0 bases, J shed 1 base, and the junction held 2 bases outside the gene matches. CDR3 sequence (DNA): TGTGCCATCAGTGAGTCGGGGACAGAGAACACCGGGGAGCTGTTTTTT. Its protein product is CAISESGTENTGELFF.

V and J are TRBV12-5 and TRBJ2-2, with no clear D. This CDR3 is built from 11 residues. The V end was cut by 8 bases, the J end by 6 bases, with 7 bases between. Germline assignment: CDR1 LGHNT and CDR2 FRNRAP. CDR3 amino acids: CASRWAGELFF. The CDR3 nucleotides read TGTGCTAGTCGGTGGGCCGGGGAGCTGTTTTTT.

V and J are TRBV4-1 and TRBJ1-1; D is perhaps TRBD1 (6 bases). V gave up 11 bases and J gave up 3 bases, with 7 bases separating them. Germline assignment: CDR1 MGHRA and CDR2 YSYEKL. The CDR3 extends over 10 amino acids. CDR3 loop: CAAGDTEAFF. CDR3 DNA: TGCGCCGCAGGGGACACTGAAGCTTTCTTT.

The chain recombines TRBV5-8 with TRBJ2-6; no clear D. Germline loops: CDR1 SGHTS, CDR2 YDEGEE. CDR3 length: 17 amino acids. Trimming removed 1 base from V and 4 bases from J, with 15 bases in between. CDR3 amino acids: CASSLPGGPTGANVLTF. CDR3 bases: TGTGCCAGCAGCTTGCCCGGTGGGCCAACCGGGGCCAACGTCCTGACTTTC.

With respect to this clone: This sample also contains other DNA sequences that code for the same CDR3. This sequence joins TRBV7-2 and TRBJ2-7; TRBD2 agrees at 12 bases. The J segment lost 3 bases and the V segment lost 5 bases, leaving 2 bases of the junction unmatched. The V gene's germline CDR1 is SGHTA and CDR2 FQGNSA. The CDR3 consists of 14 residues. CDR3 sequence (DNA): TGTGCCAGCAGCCTGGGACTAGCGGGCTACGAGCAGTACTTC. Translating it yields CASSLGLAGYEQYF.

V gene TRBV7-3 combines with J gene TRBJ2-5, with D possibly being TRBD2 (5 bases). V was shortened by 6 bases and J by 4 bases, with 15 bases between the two germline ends. This CDR3 comprises 14 residues. Germline CDR1 SGHTA, CDR2 FQGTGA. The CDR3 DNA sequence: TGTGCCAGCAGTCCCCAGGCGGGCGGAGAGACCCAGTACTTC. Protein sequence: CASSPQAGGETQYF.

This clone has only one observation. V is TRBV19 and J is TRBJ2-7; D remains ambiguous. CDR1 and CDR2 (germline): LNHDA, SQIVND (reference sequence). CDR3 size: 13 residues. The V end lost 6 bases, the J end lost 0 bases, and 9 bases lay between the germline ends. CDR3: CASSTAPSYEQYF. CDR3 coding DNA: TGTGCCAGTAGCACGGCGCCCTCCTACGAGCAGTACTTC. Using reference TRBV19 and TRBJ2-7 for the parts outside the CDR3, the full variable domain is DGGITQSPKYLFRKEGQNVTLSCEQNLNHDAMYWYRQDPGQGLRLIYYSQIVNDFQKGDIAEGYSVSREKKESFPLTVTSAQKNPTAFYLCASSTAPSYEQYFGPGTRLTVT.

This chain connects TRBV28 to TRBJ2-7; possibly TRBD1 or TRBD2 for D (5 bases each). The V end was cut by 6 bases, the J end by 3 bases, with 15 bases between. The CDR3 runs 14 residues. The germline CDR1 and CDR2 sequences are MDHEN and SYDVKM. This CDR3 reads CASSPGTDFYEQYF. CDR3 in DNA: TGTGCCAGCAGCCCCGGGACGGATTTCTACGAGCAGTACTTC.

This chain links TRBV18 with TRBJ1-1, with 10 positions matching TRBD1. Germline V gene data show CDR1 as KGHSH and CDR2 as LQKENI. After removal of 3 bases from V and 0 bases from J, the junction contained 7 bases not matched to a gene. There are 17 residues in the CDR3. The CDR3 protein is CASSPAWDRGMNTEAFF. Here the CDR3 DNA reads TGTGCCAGCTCACCGGCGTGGGACAGGGGAATGAACACTGAAGCTTTCTTT.

This clone occurred a few times. V gene TRBV13 combines with J gene TRBJ1-1; 7 nucleotides align to TRBD1. J gave up 1 base and V 5 bases, and 7 bases lay outside the gene matches. Germline values: CDR1 PRHDT, CDR2 FYEKMQ (reference sequence). The CDR3 covers 15 residues. The CDR3 loop reads CASSILTGENTEAFF. DNA for the CDR3: TGTGCCAGCAGCATTCTCACAGGGGAGAACACTGAAGCTTTCTTT. Combining the CDR3 with reference TRBV13 and TRBJ1-1 gives the whole variable domain AAGVIQSPRHLIKEKRETATLKCYPIPRHDTVYWYQQGPGQDPQFLISFYEKMQSDKGSIPDRFSAQQFSDYHSELNMSSLELGDSALYFCASSILTGENTEAFFGQGTRLTVV.

The CDR3 here is CASSLALTGNQPQHF. CDR3 nucleotides: TGTGCCAGCAGCTTGGCCTTGACAGGCAATCAGCCCCAGCATTTT. The genes are TRBV5-6 and TRBJ1-5, with D possibly TRBD1 on 5 matching bases. The CDR3 is made up of 15 amino acids. V gave up 0 bases and J gave up 2 bases, with 9 bases separating them. CDR1 is SGHDT, CDR2 YYEEEE, per germline.

A few counts support this clone. CDR3 nucleotide sequence: TGTGCCAGCACCACTTCAACGACTAGCGTAATCACCGGGGAGCTGTTTTTT. This sequence encodes CASTTSTTSVITGELFF. The chain recombines TRBV2 with TRBJ2-2; 8 nucleotides match TRBD2. The CDR3 sequence is 17 residues long. The germline V gene has CDR1 SNHLY and CDR2 FYNNEI. V was clipped by 7 bases and J by 4 bases; unmatched bases: 14. Filled out from reference TRBV2 and TRBJ2-2, the complete variable domain reads EPEVTQTPSHQVTQMGQEVILRCVPISNHLYFYWYRQILGQKVEFLVSFYNNEISEKSEIFDDQFSVERPDGSNFTLKIRSTKLEDSAMYFCASTTSTTSVITGELFFGEGSRLTVL.

The chain is built from TRBV5-1 and TRBJ1-6, with no clear D. The V gene lost 2 bases and the J gene lost 9 bases, with 6 bases spanning the gap. CDR1 and CDR2 (germline): SGHRS, YFSETQ. This CDR3 contains 12 residues. The CDR3 loop is CASSFAGSPLHF. CDR3 coding DNA: TGCGCCAGCAGCTTCGCGGGTTCACCCCTCCACTTT.